The clone carrying this TCR beta chain occurred many times. This CDR3 is built from 13 residues. Losses at the gene ends were 5 bases for V and 4 bases for J; bases not matched to a gene: 5. Germline V CDR1 and CDR2: DFQATT, SNEGSKA (reference sequence). The sample belongs to a study of neurological immune-mediated disorders. TCRdb ran MiXCR on the 5' RACE reads and lists one entry per CDR3 protein. The sample consists of about 26,000 distinct CDR3 sequences, about 3.5% of them appearing once. This chain joins TRBV20-1 and TRBJ2-1; 7 nucleotides match TRBD2. The source is a woman in her 30s with multiple sclerosis. The sequenced sample was PBMCs. CDR3 coding DNA: TGCAGTGCTGACCCTAGCGGATACAATGAGCAGTTCTTC. Translated: CSADPSGYNEQFF.